This TCR beta chain was obtained from a study of control samples from healthy donors and cancer patients. After removal of 3 bases from V and 7 bases from J, the junction contained 17 bases not matched to a gene. Looked up from germline, CDR1 is SGDLS and CDR2 is YYNGEE. The CDR3 is 18 amino acids. The data were produced by immunoSEQ multiplex PCR, yet TCRdb's version contains in-frame clones alone and is incomplete. The sample lists about 89,000 clones, about 83% seen once, with around 2.1% in the top ten. This chain links TRBV9 with TRBJ2-1; 9 bases fit TRBD2. This receptor was taken from a woman aged 40 to 50 in good health. Material for sequencing was blood. CDR3 loop: CASSARKGSAGGQNEQFF. Here the CDR3 DNA reads TGTGCCAGCAGCGCGCGGAAGGGATCAGCGGGGGGACAAAATGAGCAGTTCTTC.